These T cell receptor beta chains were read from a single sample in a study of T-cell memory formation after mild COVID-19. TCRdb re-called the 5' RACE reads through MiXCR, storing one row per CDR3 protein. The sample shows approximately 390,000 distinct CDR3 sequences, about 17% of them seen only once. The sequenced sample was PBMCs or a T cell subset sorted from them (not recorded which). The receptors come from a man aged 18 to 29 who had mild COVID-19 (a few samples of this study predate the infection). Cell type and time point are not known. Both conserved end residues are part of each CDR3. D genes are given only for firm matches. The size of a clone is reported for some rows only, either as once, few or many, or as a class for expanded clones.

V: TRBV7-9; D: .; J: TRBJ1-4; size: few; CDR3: CASSLTSSLNEKLFF; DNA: TGTGCCAGCAGCTTAACTTCCAGCCTTAATGAAAAACTGTTTTTT
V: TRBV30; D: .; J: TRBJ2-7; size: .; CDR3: CARRDGYEQYF; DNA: TGTGCCAGAAGGGACGGGTACGAGCAGTACTTC
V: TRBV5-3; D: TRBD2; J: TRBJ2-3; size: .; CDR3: CARSILAGGTDTQYF; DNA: TGTGCCAGAAGCATTCTAGCGGGGGGCACAGATACGCAGTATTTT
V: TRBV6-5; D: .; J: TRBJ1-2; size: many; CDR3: CASSYDSFDYTF; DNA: TGTGCCAGCAGTTACGACTCCTTTGACTACACCTTC
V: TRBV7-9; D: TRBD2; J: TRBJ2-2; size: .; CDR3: CASTAPPRGGTNTGELFF; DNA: TGTGCCAGCACTGCTCCACCCCGCGGGGGGACGAACACCGGGGAGCTGTTTTTT
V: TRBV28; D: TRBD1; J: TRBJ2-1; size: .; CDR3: CASSPDRAAYNEQFF; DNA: TGTGCCAGCAGTCCCGACAGGGCGGCCTACAATGAGCAGTTCTTC
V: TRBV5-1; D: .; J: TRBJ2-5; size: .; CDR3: CASSSWDGNQETQYF; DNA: TGCGCCAGCAGCTCCTGGGACGGCAACCAAGAGACCCAGTACTTC
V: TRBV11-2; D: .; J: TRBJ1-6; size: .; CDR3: CASSPRNQGTKGSPLHF; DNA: TGTGCCAGCAGCCCACGAAATCAGGGAACGAAAGGATCACCCCTCCACTTT
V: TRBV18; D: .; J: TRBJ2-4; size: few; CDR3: CASSPGGVVAKNIQYF; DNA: TGTGCCAGCTCACCCGGTGGCGTTGTAGCCAAAAACATTCAGTACTTC
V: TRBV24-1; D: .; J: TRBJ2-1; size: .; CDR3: CGGQWSSYNEQFF; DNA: TGTGGGGGGCAGTGGAGCTCCTACAATGAGCAGTTCTTC
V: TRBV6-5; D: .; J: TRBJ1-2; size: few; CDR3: CASSLPGHPYTF; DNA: TGTGCCAGCAGTCTACCCGGACATCCCTACACCTTC
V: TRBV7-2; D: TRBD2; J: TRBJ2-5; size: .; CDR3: CASSSGGFETQYF; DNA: TGTGCCAGCAGCTCGGGAGGATTTGAGACCCAGTACTTC
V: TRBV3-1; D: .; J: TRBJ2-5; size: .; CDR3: CASSHRSKETQYF; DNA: TGTGCCAGCAGCCACAGGAGCAAGGAGACCCAGTACTTC
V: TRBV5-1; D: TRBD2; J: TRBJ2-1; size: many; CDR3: CASSLDGLVGEQFF; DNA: TGCGCCAGCAGCTTGGATGGACTAGTGGGTGAGCAGTTCTTC
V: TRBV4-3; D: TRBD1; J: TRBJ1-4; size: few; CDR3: CASSRDSNEKLFF; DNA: TGCGCCAGCAGCCGGGACAGTAATGAAAAACTGTTTTTT
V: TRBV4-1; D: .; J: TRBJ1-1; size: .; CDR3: CASSHGGGTEAFF; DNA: TGCGCCAGCAGCCACGGGGGGGGAACTGAAGCTTTCTTT
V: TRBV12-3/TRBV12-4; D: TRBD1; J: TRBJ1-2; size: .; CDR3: CASSPQTGPGGYTF; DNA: TGTGCCAGCAGTCCTCAGACAGGGCCGGGCGGCTACACCTTC
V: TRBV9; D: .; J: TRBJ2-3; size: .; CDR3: CASSAPKGGVGDTQYF; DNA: TGTGCCAGCAGCGCCCCGAAGGGGGGTGTAGGAGATACGCAGTATTTT
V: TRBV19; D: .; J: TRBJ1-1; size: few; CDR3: CASSMWVADTEAFF; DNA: TGTGCCAGTAGTATGTGGGTAGCGGACACTGAAGCTTTCTTT
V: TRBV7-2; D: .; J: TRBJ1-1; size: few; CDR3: CASSPRRNTEAFF; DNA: TGTGCCAGCAGCCCTAGAAGAAACACTGAAGCTTTCTTT
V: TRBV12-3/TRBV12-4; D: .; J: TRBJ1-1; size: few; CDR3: CASSFGANEAFF; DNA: TGTGCCAGCAGTTTTGGGGCGAATGAAGCTTTCTTT
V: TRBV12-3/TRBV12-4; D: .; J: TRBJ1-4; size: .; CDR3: CASSVRESLFF; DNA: TGTGCCAGCAGTGTCAGGGAAAGTCTGTTTTTT
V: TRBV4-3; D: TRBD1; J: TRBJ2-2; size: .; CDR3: CASSQDAAGTGLTGELFF; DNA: TGCGCCAGCAGCCAAGATGCTGCCGGGACAGGGTTGACCGGGGAGCTGTTTTTT
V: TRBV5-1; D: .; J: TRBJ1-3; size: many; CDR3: CASSSGRGGSDTIYF; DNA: TGCGCCAGCAGCTCCGGGCGAGGTGGGTCGGACACCATATATTTT
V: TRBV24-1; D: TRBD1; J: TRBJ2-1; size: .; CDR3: CATRTGTNEQFF; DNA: TGTGCCACTCGGACAGGTACTAATGAGCAGTTCTTC
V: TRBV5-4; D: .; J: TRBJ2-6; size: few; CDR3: CASSLSDSGANVLTF; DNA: TGTGCCAGCAGCTTGTCTGACTCTGGGGCCAACGTCCTGACTTTC
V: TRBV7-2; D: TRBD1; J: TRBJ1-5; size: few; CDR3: CASTRQGEGSNQPQHF; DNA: TGTGCCAGCACCCGACAGGGGGAAGGTAGCAATCAGCCCCAGCATTTT
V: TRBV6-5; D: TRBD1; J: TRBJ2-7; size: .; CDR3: CACGRDRIREQYF; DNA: TGTGCCTGCGGCCGGGACAGGATCCGCGAGCAGTACTTC
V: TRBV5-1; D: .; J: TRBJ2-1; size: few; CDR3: CATRTAYNEQFF; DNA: TGCGCCACCCGGACAGCCTACAATGAGCAGTTCTTC
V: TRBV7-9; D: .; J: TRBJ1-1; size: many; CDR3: CASRSYREALNTEAFF; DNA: TGTGCCAGCAGATCTTACCGGGAGGCCCTGAACACTGAAGCTTTCTTT
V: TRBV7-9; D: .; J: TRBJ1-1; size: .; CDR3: CASMVPQGVSEAFF; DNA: TGTGCCAGCATGGTTCCACAGGGAGTTTCTGAAGCTTTCTTT
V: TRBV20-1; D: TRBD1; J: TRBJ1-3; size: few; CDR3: CSAREDRAGNTIYF; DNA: TGCAGTGCTAGAGAGGACAGGGCTGGAAACACCATATATTTT
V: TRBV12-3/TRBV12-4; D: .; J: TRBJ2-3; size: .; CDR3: CASSLTPQGLSTDTQYF; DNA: TGTGCCAGCAGCCTCACCCCGCAGGGGTTAAGCACAGATACGCAGTATTTT
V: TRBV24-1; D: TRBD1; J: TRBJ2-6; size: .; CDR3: CATQGAGANVLTF; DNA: TGTGCCACCCAGGGGGCCGGGGCCAACGTCCTGACTTTC
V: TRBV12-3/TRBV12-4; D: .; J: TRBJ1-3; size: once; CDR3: CASSRDTRNTIYF; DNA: TGTGCCAGCAGTAGGGACACTCGAAACACCATATATTTT
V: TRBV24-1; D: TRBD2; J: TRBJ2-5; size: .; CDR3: CATTSGGGETKYF; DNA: TGTGCCACAACTAGCGGGGGAGGAGAGACCAAGTACTTC
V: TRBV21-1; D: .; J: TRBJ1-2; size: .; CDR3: CASSKAHTRGNGYTF; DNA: TGTGCCAGCAGCAAAGCGCACACGCGAGGCAATGGCTACACCTTC
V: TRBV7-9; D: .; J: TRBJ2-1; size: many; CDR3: CASSPLGRNGQFF; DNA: TGTGCCAGCAGCCCCTTAGGGCGCAATGGGCAGTTCTTC
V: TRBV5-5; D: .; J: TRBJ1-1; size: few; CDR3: CASSLVGQNTEAFF; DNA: TGTGCCAGCAGCTTGGTCGGTCAGAACACTGAAGCTTTCTTT
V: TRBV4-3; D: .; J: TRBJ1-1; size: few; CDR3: CASRQDSGGEAFF; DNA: TGCGCCAGCAGACAAGATTCAGGAGGTGAAGCTTTCTTT
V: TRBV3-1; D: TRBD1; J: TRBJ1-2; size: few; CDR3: CASSQGGQLYGYTF; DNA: TGTGCCAGCAGCCAAGGGGGACAGTTGTATGGCTACACCTTC
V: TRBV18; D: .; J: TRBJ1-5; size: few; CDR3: CASSPVGAPNQPQHF; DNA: TGTGCCAGCTCACCAGTAGGGGCCCCAAATCAGCCCCAGCATTTT
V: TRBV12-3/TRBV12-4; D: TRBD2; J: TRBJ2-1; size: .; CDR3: CASSALAGGPSGEQFF; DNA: TGTGCCAGCAGTGCTCTAGCGGGGGGGCCGTCGGGTGAGCAGTTCTTC
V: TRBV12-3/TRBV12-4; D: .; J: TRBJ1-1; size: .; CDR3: CASTTQLGSTEAFF; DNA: TGTGCCAGTACGACCCAGTTAGGGTCCACTGAAGCTTTCTTT
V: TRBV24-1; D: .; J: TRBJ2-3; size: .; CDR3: CATSGVAGTSTDTQYF; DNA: TGTGCCACCAGTGGCGTCGCGGGGACTAGCACAGATACGCAGTATTTT
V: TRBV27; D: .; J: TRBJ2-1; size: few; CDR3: CASSFKGNEQFF; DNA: TGTGCCAGCAGTTTCAAGGGTAATGAGCAGTTCTTC
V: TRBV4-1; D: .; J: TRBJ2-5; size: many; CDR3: CASSQVWAQETQYF; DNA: TGCGCCAGCAGCCAAGTCTGGGCCCAAGAGACCCAGTACTTC
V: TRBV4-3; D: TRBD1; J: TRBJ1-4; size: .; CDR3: CASSQTRGRLIVQKLFF; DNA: TGCGCCAGCAGCCAGACCAGGGGGCGCCTAATTGTTCAAAAACTGTTTTTT
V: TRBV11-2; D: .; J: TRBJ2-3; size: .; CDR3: CASSLKQGSTDTQYF; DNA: TGTGCCAGCAGCCTAAAACAGGGAAGCACAGATACGCAGTATTTT
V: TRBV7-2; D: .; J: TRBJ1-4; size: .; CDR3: CASSFQGTTNEKLFF; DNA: TGTGCCAGCAGCTTCCAGGGGACGACTAATGAAAAACTGTTTTTT
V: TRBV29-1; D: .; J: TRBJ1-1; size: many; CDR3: CSALWGAGTEAFF; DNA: TGCAGCGCCCTGTGGGGGGCGGGCACTGAAGCTTTCTTT
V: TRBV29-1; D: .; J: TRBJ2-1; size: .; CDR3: CSVAGTYNEQFF; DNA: TGCAGCGTAGCCGGGACTTACAATGAGCAGTTCTTC
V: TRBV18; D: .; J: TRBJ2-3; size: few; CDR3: CASSPYFSGSTDTQYF; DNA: TGTGCCAGCTCACCTTACTTCAGCGGGAGCACAGATACGCAGTATTTT
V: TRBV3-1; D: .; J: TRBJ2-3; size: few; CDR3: CASSRQDTQYF; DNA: TGTGCCAGCAGCCGTCAGGATACGCAGTATTTT
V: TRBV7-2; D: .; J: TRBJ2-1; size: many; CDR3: CASSYSSLAIQNEQFF; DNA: TGTGCCAGCAGTTATAGCTCCCTAGCAATACAGAATGAGCAGTTCTTC
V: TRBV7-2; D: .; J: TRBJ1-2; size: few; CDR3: CASSTYTGMTGYTF; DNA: TGTGCCAGCAGCACGTATACAGGGATGACTGGCTACACCTTC
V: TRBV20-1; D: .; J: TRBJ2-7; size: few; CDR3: CSARGREQSIYEQYF; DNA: TGCAGTGCTAGAGGCCGTGAGCAAAGCATTTACGAGCAGTACTTC